The present T cell receptor beta chain was sequenced within a study of blood T cell repertoires in COVID-19. Study-level information: COVID-19 samples from acute and convalescent phases originated in the United States, Italy and Spain. PBMCs, B-cell-depleted T cells, or T cells provided the cDNA or gDNA that made up the material.

In the original analysis: Amplification of reference gene primers was used by the study to estimate nucleated cell counts. Only in-frame clones appear in the TCRdb table, and some are missing; sequencing was by immunoSEQ multiplex PCR. The DNA gave D and trimming, while V, J and clone size come from that table. Among about 53,000 clones listed, roughly 89% were seen once. The sequenced material came from peripheral blood. This sequence originates from an elderly man with acute or convalescent COVID-19.

This CDR3 reads CSASPAYEQYF. The CDR3 bases are TGCAGTGCTAGTCCGGCCTACGAGCAGTACTTC. The V and J genes are TRBV20-1 and TRBJ2-7; D is ambiguous. From germline, CDR1 is DFQATT and CDR2 SNEGSKA (reference sequence). V gave up 3 bases and J gave up 2 bases, with 5 bases separating them. The CDR3 has 11 residues.